The present entry profiles one T cell receptor (beta chain) with its context. The antigen remains undetermined. The stimulus was an HIV-1 Gag 15-mer peptide pool, roughly 1 ug/peptide/mL. Responding CD4+ T cells were sorted by upregulation of both CD40 ligand and CD69. The libraries were made with immunoSEQ version 4 in survey mode. TCRdb's copy holds only in-frame clones and misses some; the assay was immunoSEQ multiplex PCR. In the table there are under 25,000 clones, around 72% of which are singletons. CDR1 and CDR2 (germline): SNHLY, FYNNEI. CDR3 length: 15 residues. V lost 5 bases, J lost 4 bases, and 5 bases stayed unmatched. The sample originates from a study of persistence of HIV-infected CD4 T cells.

The chain carries TRBV2 and TRBJ1-6; 7 positions match TRBD1. The receptor was isolated from an adult man with HIV who was CMV-seropositive. The specimen comprised CD4+ T cells sorted from PBMCs after roughly 18-hour stimulation, sampled from a patient who received antiretroviral therapy. This CDR3 reads CASSPGQIYNSPLHF. Written as DNA, the CDR3 is TGTGCCAGCAGTCCGGGACAGATTTATAATTCACCCCTCCACTTT.